Each of the 10 T cell receptor beta chains below was sequenced from the same sample in a study of cytomegalovirus exposure and HLA in healthy donors. PCR employed 60 Vbeta and 13 Jbeta primers. TCRdb's copy holds only in-frame clones and misses some; the assay was immunoSEQ multiplex PCR. The data contain under 150,000 clones, more than 80% of them singletons. The sample was PBMCs. Receptor source: a woman under 40 in good health and CMV-seropositive.

At least ten counts were recorded for this clone. The rearrangement uses TRBV2 and TRBJ2-7; a possible D gene is TRBD1 (6 bases). The CDR3 totals 13 residues. From germline, CDR1 is SNHLY and CDR2 FYNNEI. The V and J ends lost 7 bases and 1 base respectively, with 11 bases between them. The CDR3 sequence is CASIGQLSYEQYF. The CDR3 coding sequence is TGTGCCAGCATAGGACAGCTTTCCTACGAGCAGTACTTC.

V usage is TRBV5-1 and J usage is TRBJ1-1; TRBD1 might be the D (6 bases). Germline CDR1 SGHRS, CDR2 YFSETQ. The CDR3 loop spans 15 amino acids. The V end lost 4 bases, the J end lost 0 bases, and 13 bases lay between the germline ends. The CDR3: CASSVLDSMNTEAFF. The CDR3 DNA reads TGCGCCAGCAGCGTCCTGGACAGCATGAACACTGAAGCTTTCTTT.

This chain's CDR3 is CASSWGLAGLITDTQYF. In nucleotides, the CDR3 is TGCGCCAGCAGCTGGGGACTAGCGGGGCTTATCACAGATACGCAGTATTTT. The chain recombines TRBV5-1 with TRBJ2-3, with 13 bases matching TRBD2. The CDR3 spans 17 residues. CDR1 is SGHRS and CDR2 is YFSETQ in the germline V gene. Germline trimming cut 3 bases from V and 2 bases from J; bases unmatched to any gene: 6.

The gene calls are TRBV2 and TRBJ2-7; no reliable D call. With 1 base removed from V and 2 bases from J, the gap between germline ends came to 12 bases. Looked up from germline, CDR1 is SNHLY and CDR2 is FYNNEI. The CDR3 extends over 15 amino acids. CDR3 amino acids: CASSEERGFTYEQYF. The CDR3 bases are TGTGCCAGCAGTGAAGAGCGCGGATTCACCTACGAGCAGTACTTC. The full variable domain, its missing parts supplied by reference TRBV2 and TRBJ2-7, is EPEVTQTPSHQVTQMGQEVILRCVPISNHLYFYWYRQILGQKVEFLVSFYNNEISEKSEIFDDQFSVERPDGSNFTLKIRSTKLEDSAMYFCASSEERGFTYEQYFGPGTRLTVT.

This chain connects TRBV4-2 to TRBJ2-7; 7 positions match TRBD2. Germline-derived CDR1 and CDR2 are LGHNA and YNFKEQ. The length of the CDR3 is 15 residues. Trimming removed 0 bases from V and 0 bases from J; junction bases left unmatched: 2. DNA of the CDR3: TGTGCCAGCAGCCAAGAAGGCGGGAGCTCCTACGAGCAGTACTTC. This translates into CASSQEGGSSYEQYF.

This chain joins TRBV5-4 and TRBJ1-2; the match to TRBD1 covers 10 bases. The V segment lost 6 bases and the J segment 8 bases; nucleotides outside the gene matches: 13. This CDR3 contains 15 residues. The germline V gene has CDR1 SGHNT and CDR2 YYREEE (reference sequence). The CDR3 region has the DNA TGTGCCAGCACCTCGCCGACAGGGGGCGTAAAGGGCTACACCTTC. Residues: CASTSPTGGVKGYTF.

The genes are TRBV28 and TRBJ2-7; no definite D call. Trimming cost V 2 bases and J 3 bases, with 8 bases left between them. The CDR3 sequence is 13 residues long. CDR1 and CDR2 (germline): MDHEN, SYDVKM. As DNA, the CDR3 is TGTGCCAGCAGTTTACTGAACTACTACGAGCAGTACTTC. Translation gives CASSLLNYYEQYF.

The J gene is TRBJ2-2, the V gene TRBV5-1, with TRBD2 matching 11 bases. The CDR3 runs to 16 residues. Losses at the gene ends were 3 bases for V and 4 bases for J; bases not matched to a gene: 5. Germline V gives CDR1 SGHRS, CDR2 YFSETQ. The chain's CDR3 is CASSSTGLAGTGELFF. CDR3 nucleotide sequence: TGCGCCAGCAGCTCCACCGGACTAGCGGGCACCGGGGAGCTGTTTTTT.

The V gene is TRBV11-2, the J gene TRBJ1-1, with a weak D call TRBD1 (6 bases). The CDR3 covers 15 residues. The germline CDR1 and CDR2 sequences are SGHAT and FQNNGV. V lost 3 bases and J lost 1, with 12 bases in between. The CDR3 spells CASSFSLTGNTEAFF. In DNA form, the CDR3 reads TGTGCCAGCAGCTTCTCGCTGACAGGGAACACTGAAGCTTTCTTT.

The chain couples TRBV2 to TRBJ1-6, with TRBD1 matching over 11 bases. Germline V gene data show CDR1 as SNHLY and CDR2 as FYNNEI. The CDR3 extends over 15 amino acids. Trimming at V came to 3 bases and at J to 8 bases, leaving 3 bases not matched to a gene. This CDR3 is CASSEGQGVDSPLHF. The CDR3 DNA is TGTGCCAGCAGTGAGGGACAGGGGGTAGATTCACCCCTCCACTTT.